The 25 T cell receptor beta chains below all came from one sample that was sequenced in a study of OX40 agonist ivuxolimab in advanced cancers. Data came from immunoSEQ multiplex PCR; TCRdb stores just in-frame clones and leaves some out. This table holds some 55,000 clones, more than 70% found once. The sequences come from CD4+ or CD8+ T cells sorted from blood, collected in a trial of the OX40 agonist ivuxolimab. The receptor source for this set is an adult with an advanced solid tumor such as melanoma, head and neck, liver or kidney cancer.

The chain is built from TRBV27 and TRBJ2-1; D is perhaps TRBD2 (6 bases). CDR1 and CDR2 (germline): MNHEY, SMNVEV (reference sequence). The V and J ends lost 5 bases and 5 bases respectively, with 16 bases between them. The CDR3 has 15 residues. This chain's CDR3 is CASSAPGTANNEQFF. CDR3 sequence (DNA): TGTGCCAGCAGTGCCCCCGGGACTGCTAACAATGAGCAGTTCTTC.

The rearrangement links TRBV25-1 to TRBJ2-1; D is perhaps TRBD2 (6 bases). Trimming removed 10 bases from V and 7 bases from J, with 20 bases in between. Germline V gives CDR1 MGHDK, CDR2 SYGVNS. CDR3 size: 14 residues. The CDR3 spells CATGGQGSLNEQFF. CDR3 bases: TGTGCCACCGGAGGGCAGGGTAGCCTAAATGAGCAGTTCTTC.

This clone has more than one count but fewer than ten. The chain is built from TRBV19 and TRBJ1-5, with D possibly TRBD1 on 6 matching bases. V dropped 7 bases and J dropped 3 bases, with 13 bases sitting between them. Germline V gene sequence: CDR1 LNHDA, CDR2 SQIVND (reference sequence). This CDR3 region has 14 residues. CDR3 amino acids: CASNLQGANQPQHF. DNA of the CDR3: TGTGCCAGTAACCTACAGGGAGCCAATCAGCCCCAGCATTTT.

A few counts support this clone. The chain couples TRBV27 to TRBJ2-7; 9 bases are shared with TRBD1. Per germline, CDR1 MNHEY and CDR2 SMNVEV (reference sequence). V shed 6 bases, J shed 6 bases, and the junction held 0 bases outside the gene matches. CDR3 size: 11 residues. The CDR3 region is CASRQGAEQYF. DNA of the CDR3: TGTGCCAGCAGACAGGGGGCCGAGCAGTACTTC.

This chain links TRBV9 with TRBJ2-7, with D maybe TRBD1 (6 bases). From germline, CDR1 is SGDLS and CDR2 YYNGEE. The CDR3 is made up of 14 amino acids. V lost 1 base and J lost 0, with 8 bases in between. In nucleotides, the CDR3 is TGTGCCAGCAGCGTAATGGACAGCTCCTACGAGCAGTACTTC. This gives the protein CASSVMDSSYEQYF.

The rearrangement uses TRBV19 and TRBJ1-1; D possibly corresponds to TRBD1 (5 bases). The germline gives CDR1 LNHDA, CDR2 SQIVND (reference sequence). CDR3 length: 13 amino acids. V lost 5 bases to trimming and J lost 10 bases, with 17 bases between them. The CDR3 coding sequence is TGTGCCAGTAGTTACCCCGGGGCAGGGTCAGCTTTCTTT. Translating gives CASSYPGAGSAFF.

The chain couples TRBV19 to TRBJ1-1; D is possibly TRBD1 (5 bases). Trimming took off 1 base at V and 4 bases at J, with 13 bases between the two ends. Germline CDR1 reads LNHDA; CDR2 reads SQIVND (reference sequence). The CDR3 is made up of 15 amino acids. CDR3 sequence: CASSIGGALGTEAFF. The CDR3 DNA is TGTGCCAGTAGTATAGGTGGGGCCCTGGGCACTGAAGCTTTCTTT.

V and J are TRBV7-2 and TRBJ2-2; the match to TRBD1 covers 9 bases. Per the germline V gene, CDR1 is SGHTA and CDR2 is FQGNSA. The CDR3 is 16 amino acids. V dropped 4 bases and J dropped 1; count of bases not matched to a gene: 4. The CDR3 loop reads CASSSQGQGNTGELFF. The DNA for the CDR3 is TGTGCCAGCAGCTCCCAGGGACAGGGGAACACCGGGGAGCTGTTTTTT.

The V and J genes are TRBV27 and TRBJ1-1; no definite D call. This CDR3 region has 14 residues. Germline assignment: CDR1 MNHEY and CDR2 SMNVEV (reference sequence). V lost 7 bases and J lost 5, with 17 bases in between. CDR3 region: CASIPGGEGTEAFF. In DNA, the CDR3 is TGTGCCAGCATCCCCGGCGGGGAGGGTACTGAAGCTTTCTTT.

The V gene is TRBV6-5, the J gene TRBJ2-1; D is perhaps TRBD1 (7 bases). Per germline, CDR1 MNHEY and CDR2 SVGAGI. The CDR3 contains 16 residues. V was shortened by 2 bases and J by 5 bases, with 16 bases between the two germline ends. The CDR3 DNA follows: TGTGCCAGCAGTTACCCCCGGGGGCAGGGGGACAATGAGCAGTTCTTC. Translation: CASSYPRGQGDNEQFF.

This chain connects TRBV5-1 to TRBJ2-2, with 10 bases aligning to TRBD2. This CDR3 has 16 amino acids. The germline V gene has CDR1 SGHRS and CDR2 YFSETQ. V shed 1 base and J 2 bases; nucleotides not matched to a gene: 2. This CDR3 is CASSLRTSGNTGELFF. The CDR3 nucleotides read TGCGCCAGCAGCTTGCGGACTAGCGGCAACACCGGGGAGCTGTTTTTT.

The J gene is TRBJ1-1, the V gene TRBV11-2; D gene unclear. Germline assignment: CDR1 SGHAT and CDR2 FQNNGV. V lost 4 bases to trimming and J lost 0 bases, with 21 bases between them. The CDR3 runs to 18 residues. Here the CDR3 reads CASSYRPPQTFMNTEAFF. For the CDR3, the DNA is TGTGCCAGCAGCTACCGCCCCCCCCAGACTTTCATGAACACTGAAGCTTTCTTT.

In regard to this clone: The CDR3 carries no conserved terminal phenylalanine or tryptophan, so it likely arises from a read error. The limits of the CDR3 on the DNA are not certain, so only TCRdb's listed CDR3 is given. CDR3 amino acids: CSVEGDVV. The chain combines TRBV29-1 with TRBJ1-2. From germline, CDR1 is SQVTM and CDR2 ANQGSEA. The CDR3 is 8 residues long, ends included.

The chain uses TRBV28 and TRBJ1-2, with D possibly being TRBD1 (5 bases). Per the germline V gene, CDR1 is MDHEN and CDR2 is SYDVKM. The CDR3 runs to 14 residues. V was clipped by 2 bases and J by 5 bases, with 12 bases between them. This chain's CDR3 is CASSLRGVGYGYTF. The CDR3 DNA reads TGTGCCAGCAGTTTAAGAGGGGTGGGATATGGCTACACCTTC.

The rearrangement uses TRBV6-6 and TRBJ2-2; unclear D gene. This CDR3 is 12 amino acids long. Trimming took off 6 bases at V and 3 bases at J, with 5 bases between the two ends. The V gene's germline CDR1 is MNHNY and CDR2 SVGAGI (reference sequence). This CDR3 is CASSHHTGELFF. Here the CDR3 DNA reads TGTGCCAGCAGCCACCACACCGGGGAGCTGTTTTTT.

By sample fraction, this clone is medium-sized. J is TRBJ1-5 and V is TRBV19, with 12 bases matching TRBD1. With 4 bases clipped from V and 1 base from J, the junction kept 5 bases outside the gene matches. The germline V gene encodes CDR1 LNHDA and CDR2 SQIVND (reference sequence). The CDR3 runs 17 residues. CDR3 bases: TGTGCCAGTAGTAAGGGACAGGGGGCATGGAGCAATCAGCCCCAGCATTTT. Translation: CASSKGQGAWSNQPQHF.

The chain recombines TRBV30 with TRBJ1-4; D may be TRBD1 (5 bases). V was pared by 4 bases and J by 8 bases, with 11 bases between. CDR1 GTSNPN and CDR2 SVGIG come from the germline V gene (reference sequence). The CDR3 is made up of 12 amino acids. Here the CDR3 DNA reads TGTGCCTGGACGGGACGGGGAGAAAAACTGTTTTTT. This encodes CAWTGRGEKLFF.

V usage is TRBV28 and J usage is TRBJ1-5; weak D call: TRBD1 (5 bases). This CDR3 spans 13 amino acids. With 6 bases removed from V and 6 bases from J, the gap between germline ends came to 12 bases. Germline CDR1 reads MDHEN; CDR2 reads SYDVKM. The CDR3 is CASSLLGVQPQHF. The CDR3 DNA follows: TGTGCCAGCAGCCTCCTGGGGGTTCAGCCCCAGCATTTT.

The chain recombines TRBV5-8 with TRBJ1-1, with 12 positions matching TRBD1. This CDR3 comprises 16 residues. From germline, CDR1 is SGHTS and CDR2 YDEGEE. V lost 4 bases to trimming and J lost 4 bases; unmatched junction nucleotides: 8. CDR3 amino acids: CASSRGQGARTTEAFF. The DNA of the CDR3 is TGTGCCAGCAGCAGGGGACAGGGGGCGAGGACCACTGAAGCTTTCTTT. Together with reference TRBV5-8 and TRBJ1-1, the CDR3 gives the full variable domain: EAGVTQSPTHLIKTRGQQATLRCSPISGHTSVYWYQQALGLGLQFLLWYDEGEERNRGNFPPRFSGRQFPNYSSELNVNALELEDSALYLCASSRGQGARTTEAFFGQGTRLTVV.

The chain recombines TRBV7-2 with TRBJ2-3; 15 bases are shared with TRBD2. Germline V gene sequence: CDR1 SGHTA, CDR2 FQGNSA. V shed 1 base, J shed 0 bases, and the junction held 2 bases outside the gene matches. The CDR3 sequence is 18 residues long. In nucleotides, the CDR3 is TGTGCCAGCAGCTTAGGGACTAGCGGGAGGGCTAGCACAGATACGCAGTATTTT. Amino acids: CASSLGTSGRASTDTQYF.

This clone is a singleton in its sample. V usage is TRBV20-1 and J usage is TRBJ2-7; D unclear. CDR1 is DFQATT, CDR2 SNEGSKA, per germline (reference sequence). CDR3 length: 11 amino acids. Trimming cost V 3 bases and J 5 bases, with 8 bases left between them. The CDR3 bases are TGCAGTGCTAGCTCGCGCGACGAGCAGTACTTC. Translated: CSASSRDEQYF.

The rearrangement joins TRBV5-4 to TRBJ2-3, with a tentative D call TRBD1 (6 bases). V gave up 4 bases and J gave up 0 bases, with 15 bases separating them. CDR1 is SGHNT and CDR2 is YYREEE in the germline V gene (reference sequence). This CDR3 contains 16 residues. The CDR3 loop is CASSRGQWTSTDTQYF. The CDR3 nucleotides read TGTGCCAGCAGCAGAGGACAGTGGACTAGCACAGATACGCAGTATTTT.

V and J are TRBV18 and TRBJ2-7; maybe TRBD1 (6 bases). V was cut by 4 bases and J by 1 base, with 14 bases left in between. CDR3 length equals 15 residues. CDR1 is KGHSH, CDR2 LQKENI, per germline. Here the CDR3 reads CASSQQGHLSYEQYF. CDR3 sequence (DNA): TGTGCCAGCTCACAACAGGGACATCTATCCTACGAGCAGTACTTC.

This chain connects TRBV6-5 to TRBJ2-3, with 7 bases identical to TRBD2. Germline loops: CDR1 MNHEY, CDR2 SVGAGI. The CDR3 length is 13 residues. The trim removed 4 bases at V and 6 bases at J, leaving 4 bases unmatched. The CDR3 coding sequence is TGTGCCAGCAGTTCCGGGAGGCGCGATACGCAGTATTTT. Its protein is CASSSGRRDTQYF.

J is TRBJ1-2 and V is TRBV29-1; D is possibly TRBD1 (6 bases). The germline V gene encodes CDR1 SQVTM and CDR2 ANQGSEA. The ends were cut back, 1 base at V and 2 bases at J, with 11 bases in the middle. CDR3 length: 14 amino acids. In DNA form, the CDR3 reads TGCAGCGTTGAAGGGGACAACCCGAACTATGGCTACACCTTC. This encodes CSVEGDNPNYGYTF.